Presented here are 15 T cell receptor beta chains from one specimen sequenced in a study of identical twins (dated by TCRdb to the mid-2010s). Library preparation was by 5' RACE. Sequencing used an Illumina HiSeq 2000. The public sequencing data were trimmed at Q25 with fastp and processed into clonotypes with MiXCR by TCRdb, which kept only in-frame beta chains. For every CDR3 protein sequence, its rows merge into one entry that carries the most common genes and DNA. The sample table shows 310,000 or so distinct CDR3 sequences, and roughly 8.6% are seen once. The ten largest clones capture around 7.1% of the sample. These data were also reused for a study on yellow fever vaccine responses in identical twins.

The specimen was CD8+ T cells sorted from blood. Receptors were obtained from a woman between 18 and 29 years old in good health.

The sample holds a few counts of this clonotype. CDR3 sequence reads: CASLLNTNYTGELFF. The DNA of the CDR3 is TGTGCCAGTCTTTTAAACACAAACTACACCGGGGAGCTGTTTTTT. The rearrangement uses TRBV14 and TRBJ2-2; D ambiguous. V dropped 9 bases and J dropped 3 bases, with 17 bases sitting between them. The germline V gene has CDR1 SGHDN and CDR2 FVKESK. The CDR3 covers 15 residues.

This chain connects TRBV7-6 to TRBJ2-1, with D unclear. V gave up 2 bases and J gave up 3 bases, with 17 bases separating them. The CDR3 runs 17 residues. Germline V gene data show CDR1 as SGHVS and CDR2 as FNYEAQ. The chain's CDR3 is CASSLQSVGTRYNEQFF. CDR3 in DNA: TGTGCCAGCAGCTTACAATCCGTGGGAACCCGCTACAATGAGCAGTTCTTC.

This clonotype was picked up a small number of times. The chain carries TRBV4-3 and TRBJ2-3; 14 bases map to TRBD2. This CDR3 contains 17 residues. With V trimmed by 4 bases and J by 3 bases, 6 bases remained unmatched. Germline lookup yields CDR1 LGHNA and CDR2 YSLEER. CDR3 in DNA: TGCGCCAGCAGCCTGGGGACTAGCGGGAGTATGACAGATACGCAGTATTTT. It is translated as CASSLGTSGSMTDTQYF.

A note on this clonotype: A much larger clone lies one base from this, so it may be a read error. This CDR3 reads CSARTVMNTEAFF. The CDR3 DNA is TGCAGTGCTAGGACAGTTATGAACACTGAAGCTTTCTTT. This chain uses TRBV20-1 with TRBJ1-1, with D perhaps matching TRBD1 (5 bases). CDR1 is DFQATT and CDR2 is SNEGSKA in the germline V gene (reference sequence). V lost 3 bases and J 0 bases, leaving 8 bases between the germline ends. The CDR3 runs to 13 residues.

There are a few counts of this clonotype. The chain links TRBV6-2 or TRBV6-3 to TRBJ2-1; D may be TRBD2 (6 bases). Trimming removed 5 bases at V and 5 bases at J, with 13 bases between. CDR3 size: 14 residues. Per the germline V gene, CDR1 is MNHEY and CDR2 is SVGEGT. CDR3 DNA sequence: TGTGCCAGCAGTCCAACTAGCCCCCACAATGAGCAGTTCTTC. This sequence encodes CASSPTSPHNEQFF.

This clonotype was observed a few times. V usage is TRBV2 and J usage is TRBJ2-3, with unresolved D. Looked up from germline, CDR1 is SNHLY and CDR2 is FYNNEI. The CDR3 totals 15 residues. Trimming shortened V by 2 bases and J by 4 bases, and 13 bases separated the two germline ends. The DNA for the CDR3 is TGTGCCAGCAGTGAATGGATAGCCTCCTCAGATACGCAGTATTTT. Its protein is CASSEWIASSDTQYF.

A few counts support this clonotype. The V call is TRBV20-1, the J call TRBJ1-4; no firm D call. CDR1 is DFQATT, CDR2 SNEGSKA, per germline (reference sequence). There are 12 residues in the CDR3. The germline V and J ends were trimmed by 0 bases and 9 bases, with 8 bases remaining between them. In DNA, the CDR3 is TGCAGTGCTAGAGACCAGTATAAAAAACTGTTTTTT. Protein: CSARDQYKKLFF.

This rearrangement joins TRBV20-1 to TRBJ2-1, with D unclear. The CDR3 consists of 15 residues. The germline gives CDR1 DFQATT, CDR2 SNEGSKA (reference sequence). V dropped 6 bases and J dropped 5 bases, with 20 bases sitting between them. The CDR3 here is CSAIPYAVPNNEQFF. The CDR3 coding sequence is TGCAGTGCCATCCCGTACGCAGTTCCAAACAATGAGCAGTTCTTC.

The V call is TRBV6-1, the J call TRBJ2-1, with TRBD2 matching 11 bases. The V and J ends lost 6 bases and 7 bases, in that order; junction bases with no gene match: 8. There are 15 residues in the CDR3. The germline V gene has CDR1 MNHNS and CDR2 SASEGT. For the CDR3, the DNA is TGTGCCAGCAGCGACGGGGGACTAGCGGAGAATGAGCAGTTCTTC. Residues: CASSDGGLAENEQFF.

This clonotype has a count of ten or more. J is TRBJ2-3 and V is TRBV10-3; 10 nucleotides align to TRBD2. The CDR3 is 16 amino acids. With V trimmed by 3 bases and J by 3 bases, 6 bases remained unmatched. Germline-derived CDR1 and CDR2 are ENHRY and SYGVKD. CDR3 bases: TGTGCCATCAGTGATGAAGCGGGAGGGCCAACAGATACGCAGTATTTT. This encodes CAISDEAGGPTDTQYF.

In this sample, this clonotype turned up many times. The chain couples TRBV20-1 to TRBJ1-3, with D hard to call. V was shortened by 6 bases and J by 0 bases, with 9 bases between the two germline ends. Germline CDR1 reads DFQATT; CDR2 reads SNEGSKA (reference sequence). This CDR3 contains 13 residues. The CDR3 coding sequence is TGCAGTGCCCCAGAAAGCTCTGGAAACACCATATATTTT. This translates into CSAPESSGNTIYF.

This clonotype was detected ten times or more. This chain connects TRBV27 to TRBJ2-2, with TRBD2 matching over 11 bases. Germline CDR1 MNHEY, CDR2 SMNVEV (reference sequence). The CDR3 has 17 residues. V shed 4 bases and J 2 bases; nucleotides not matched to a gene: 6. This CDR3 is CASSSLRLAGNTGELFF. CDR3 DNA sequence: TGTGCCAGCAGTTCCCTCCGACTAGCGGGAAACACCGGGGAGCTGTTTTTT.

This clonotype was counted many times. The V and J genes are TRBV7-9 and TRBJ2-3; D might be TRBD2 (5 bases). The CDR3 sequence is 15 residues long. Trimming took off 5 bases at V and 0 bases at J, with 12 bases between the two ends. The germline V gene has CDR1 SEHNR and CDR2 FQNEAQ (reference sequence). Here the CDR3 DNA reads TGTGCCAGCAGCCTAAGAGCGGACAGCACAGATACGCAGTATTTT. This translates into CASSLRADSTDTQYF.

This clonotype appeared a few times. The gene calls are TRBV11-2 and TRBJ1-3; no reliable D call. CDR1 and CDR2 from the germline V gene are SGHAT and FQNNGV. Trimming took off 0 bases at V and 8 bases at J, with 2 bases between the two ends. This CDR3 has 11 amino acids. Here the CDR3 DNA reads TGTGCCAGCAGCTTAGAATACACCATATATTTT. Protein product: CASSLEYTIYF.

The J gene is TRBJ2-1, the V gene TRBV5-1; tentatively, D is TRBD1 (6 bases). The CDR3 sequence is 14 residues long. Germline CDR1 is SGHRS and CDR2 is YFSETQ. V gave up 0 bases and J gave up 9 bases, with 13 bases separating them. The CDR3 nucleotides read TGCGCCAGCAGCTTGGGTCAGGGGTTGGGTGAGCAGTTCTTC. This codes for CASSLGQGLGEQFF.